The 25 T cell receptor beta chains given below trace back to one sample, sequenced in a study of OX40 agonist ivuxolimab in advanced cancers. Only in-frame clones appear in the TCRdb table, and some are missing; sequencing was by immunoSEQ multiplex PCR. Of almost 70,000 clones listed, 70% to 90% are singletons. Specimen: CD4+ or CD8+ T cells sorted from blood, collected in a trial of the OX40 agonist ivuxolimab. These receptors were taken from an adult with an advanced solid tumor such as melanoma, head and neck, liver or kidney cancer.

The gene calls are TRBV5-1 and TRBJ2-3, with 12 bases that match TRBD2. Germline values: CDR1 SGHRS, CDR2 YFSETQ. J lost 0 bases, V lost 1 base, and 9 bases had no gene match. The CDR3 is 19 residues long. The DNA for the CDR3 is TGCGCCAGCAGCTTGAACGGTCTAGCGGGAGGGATTAGCACAGATACGCAGTATTTT. Translated, it gives CASSLNGLAGGISTDTQYF.

The chain employs TRBV6-1 and TRBJ1-4; D perhaps matches TRBD1 (6 bases). The CDR3 totals 14 residues. Trimming stripped 7 bases from V and 2 bases from J, with 11 bases between. The germline gives CDR1 MNHNS, CDR2 SASEGT. CDR3 amino acids: CASIEGGTNEKLFF. CDR3 DNA sequence: TGTGCCAGCATCGAGGGGGGGACTAATGAAAAACTGTTTTTT.

This chain uses TRBV10-3 with TRBJ1-5; no clear D gene. V gave up 7 bases and J gave up 7 bases, with 14 bases separating them. CDR1 and CDR2 from the germline V gene are ENHRY and SYGVKD. The CDR3 spans 13 residues. The chain's CDR3 is CAITAGTSQPQHF. CDR3 sequence (DNA): TGTGCCATCACGGCAGGAACGAGCCAGCCCCAGCATTTT.

The chain employs TRBV11-2 and TRBJ2-1; 8 bases map to TRBD2. Trimming removed 1 base from V and 6 bases from J; junction bases left unmatched: 5. The CDR3 is 15 residues long. The V gene's germline CDR1 is SGHAT and CDR2 FQNNGV. CDR3 sequence reads: CASSLGSSGVNEQFF. CDR3 nucleotides: TGTGCCAGCAGCTTAGGAAGTAGCGGGGTCAATGAGCAGTTCTTC. The entire variable domain, with the rest obtained from reference TRBV11-2 and TRBJ2-1, is as follows: EAGVAQSPRYKIIEKRQSVAFWCNPISGHATLYWYQQILGQGPKLLIQFQNNGVVDDSQLPKDRFSAERLKGVDSTLKIQPAKLEDSAVYLCASSLGSSGVNEQFFGPGTRLTVL.

This chain joins TRBV27 and TRBJ1-1, with D hard to call. Germline-derived CDR1 and CDR2 are MNHEY and SMNVEV (reference sequence). The CDR3 runs 13 residues. V was pared by 0 bases and J by 3 bases, with 5 bases between. CDR3 in amino acids: CASSLSGYTEAFF. In DNA form, the CDR3 reads TGTGCCAGCAGTTTATCGGGGTACACTGAAGCTTTCTTT.

This chain connects TRBV7-7 to TRBJ2-5; 7 positions agree with TRBD1. Germline CDR1 and CDR2: SSHAT and FNYEAQ (reference sequence). The trim removed 5 bases at V and 5 bases at J, leaving 8 bases unmatched. The CDR3 has 14 amino acids. This chain's CDR3 is CASSPDRVRETQYF. CDR3 coding DNA: TGTGCCAGCAGCCCTGACAGGGTTCGGGAGACCCAGTACTTC. The complete variable domain, with remaining parts taken from reference TRBV7-7 and TRBJ2-5, reads GAGVSQSPRYKVTKRGQDVTLRCDPISSHATLYWYQQALGQGPEFLTYFNYEAQPDKSGLPSDRFSAERPEGSISTLTIQRTEQRDSAMYRCASSPDRVRETQYFGPGTRLLVL.

The V and J genes are TRBV4-1 and TRBJ2-7; the D gene is possibly TRBD2 (7 bases). The V end was cut by 1 base, the J end by 5 bases, with 18 bases between. Germline V CDR1 and CDR2: MGHRA, YSYEKL. The CDR3 extends over 16 amino acids. The DNA of the CDR3 is TGCGCCAGCAGCCAAGGGGGGCTGCGGGAGAACCACGAGCAGTACTTC. Translation gives CASSQGGLRENHEQYF.

The V gene is TRBV7-2, the J gene TRBJ2-5; 7 positions match TRBD1. The junction had 9 bases not matched to a gene; V was cut back by 8 bases and J by 3 bases. The CDR3 loop spans 14 amino acids. Germline CDR1 is SGHTA and CDR2 is FQGNSA. Written as DNA, the CDR3 is TGTGCCAGCTGCTCCTGGACAGGAGAAGAGACCCAGTACTTC. Translation gives CASCSWTGEETQYF.

This clone was detected only once. The chain uses TRBV28 and TRBJ2-7, with TRBD2 identical over 10 bases. This CDR3 has 17 amino acids. V shed 5 bases, J shed 4 bases, and the junction held 14 bases outside the gene matches. Germline V lookup: CDR1 MDHEN, CDR2 SYDVKM. This CDR3 reads CASSPSSGSNSPYEQYF. For the CDR3, the DNA is TGTGCCAGCAGTCCCTCTAGCGGGAGTAATTCTCCTTACGAGCAGTACTTC.

This sequence joins TRBV10-3 and TRBJ2-1; perhaps TRBD2 as D (6 bases). V was clipped by 7 bases and J by 4 bases, with 14 bases between them. From germline, CDR1 is ENHRY and CDR2 SYGVKD. CDR3 length: 14 amino acids. CDR3 coding DNA: TGTGCCATCACCCCGCGGGAAGGATACAATGAGCAGTTCTTC. Its protein product is CAITPREGYNEQFF.

The chain combines TRBV18 with TRBJ1-1; D might be TRBD1 (5 bases). CDR3 length: 15 amino acids. From germline, CDR1 is KGHSH and CDR2 LQKENI. V gave up 3 bases and J gave up 5 bases, with 16 bases separating them. The CDR3 nucleotides read TGTGCCAGCTCACCTGGGGCCACCGGAGGGACTGAAGCTTTCTTT. It codes for CASSPGATGGTEAFF.

This clone came up once. The rearrangement joins TRBV5-4 to TRBJ1-5, with 10 bases aligning to TRBD1. With V trimmed by 5 bases and J by 2 bases, 7 bases remained unmatched. Looked up from germline, CDR1 is SGHNT and CDR2 is YYREEE (reference sequence). There are 16 residues in the CDR3. The CDR3 loop is CASSDRGRGGNQPQHF. The CDR3 DNA sequence: TGTGCCAGCAGTGACAGGGGGCGCGGGGGCAATCAGCCCCAGCATTTT.

The chain is built from TRBV7-3 and TRBJ2-2, with TRBD1 identical over 8 bases. Per the germline V gene, CDR1 is SGHTA and CDR2 is FQGTGA. CDR3 length: 16 amino acids. The J segment lost 8 bases and the V segment lost 0 bases, leaving 8 bases of the junction unmatched. The CDR3 coding sequence is TGTGCCAGCAGCTTAACGTTGGGACAGGCTACTGGGGAGCTGTTTTTT. Protein product: CASSLTLGQATGELFF.

This clone appeared once. V usage is TRBV27 and J usage is TRBJ2-1; 7 bases agree with TRBD1. The ends lost 5 bases at V and 7 bases at J; junction bases unmatched: 11. The V gene's germline CDR1 is MNHEY and CDR2 SMNVEV (reference sequence). The CDR3 consists of 15 residues. The CDR3 sequence: CASSGGQPTNNEQFF. The CDR3 nucleotides read TGTGCCAGCAGTGGGGGACAGCCTACTAATAATGAGCAGTTCTTC.

This CDR3 reads CASRDGGGQNIQYF. The CDR3 DNA reads as TGTGCCAGTAGGGACGGAGGGGGACAAAACATTCAGTACTTC. The V gene is TRBV19, the J gene TRBJ2-4; perhaps D is TRBD1 or TRBD2 (6 bases each). This CDR3 is built from 14 residues. Germline CDR1 reads LNHDA; CDR2 reads SQIVND (reference sequence). V lost 6 bases and J lost 5, with 14 bases in between.

This chain uses TRBV7-3 with TRBJ2-1, with 8 bases fitting TRBD2. The length of the CDR3 is 18 residues. Germline assignment: CDR1 SGHTA and CDR2 FQGTGA. J gave up 5 bases and V 5 bases, and 17 bases lay outside the gene matches. The CDR3 nucleotides are TGTGCCAGCAGCCAGCAAGGGGCACTAGCGGATCCACACAATGAGCAGTTCTTC. Translation: CASSQQGALADPHNEQFF.

The chain is built from TRBV6-1 and TRBJ2-7; 9 positions match TRBD1. Germline V lookup: CDR1 MNHNS, CDR2 SASEGT. With V trimmed by 8 bases and J by 1 base, 6 bases remained unmatched. The CDR3 loop spans 14 amino acids. The CDR3 reads CASYGQGISYEQYF. The CDR3 region has the DNA TGTGCCAGCTACGGACAGGGGATTTCCTACGAGCAGTACTTC.

V usage is TRBV27 and J usage is TRBJ1-1; D not resolved. The germline V and J ends were trimmed by 4 bases and 6 bases, with 15 bases remaining between them. Germline V CDR1 and CDR2: MNHEY, SMNVEV (reference sequence). The CDR3 sequence is 14 residues long. The CDR3: CASSSHQTFPEAFF. CDR3 DNA: TGTGCCAGCAGTTCCCATCAGACTTTTCCTGAAGCTTTCTTT.

This clone was picked up one time. The chain combines TRBV2 with TRBJ1-3; D not certain. This CDR3 has 17 amino acids. V shed 6 bases and J shed 2 bases, with 20 bases lying between them. The germline V gene encodes CDR1 SNHLY and CDR2 FYNNEI. The CDR3 DNA reads TGTGCCAGCAGGAAGACCCGGACGGCATCCACTGGAAACACCATATATTTT. It specifies CASRKTRTASTGNTIYF.

V and J are TRBV18 and TRBJ2-1, with 8 bases lining up with TRBD2. Germline loops: CDR1 KGHSH, CDR2 LQKENI. The J segment lost 15 bases and the V segment lost 0 bases, leaving 19 bases of the junction unmatched. The CDR3 consists of 17 residues. CDR3 sequence (DNA): TGTGCCAGCTCACCACCCGAGGGGGGGCGCGGGAGGACCTTGACGTTCTTC. Translation gives CASSPPEGGRGRTLTFF.

The V call is TRBV6-6, the J call TRBJ2-7, with D uncertain. The CDR3 contains 14 residues. Germline lookup yields CDR1 MNHNY and CDR2 SVGAGI (reference sequence). The germline V and J ends were trimmed by 0 bases and 3 bases, with 9 bases remaining between them. The CDR3 nucleotides read TGTGCCAGCAGTTACTCGAAACAGCACTACGAGCAGTACTTC. This encodes CASSYSKQHYEQYF.

CDR3 residues: CASSVGAAGTDTQYF. The DNA of the CDR3 is TGTGCCAGCAGCGTCGGAGCCGCTGGCACAGATACGCAGTATTTT. The rearrangement uses TRBV9 and TRBJ2-3; D not resolved. Germline lookup yields CDR1 SGDLS and CDR2 YYNGEE. The CDR3 consists of 15 residues. Trimming took 2 bases from V and 1 from J, leaving 11 bases between them.

The chain recombines TRBV18 with TRBJ2-5, with 12 bases aligning to TRBD2. V was pared by 5 bases and J by 3 bases, with 7 bases of the junction left unmatched. The germline CDR1 and CDR2 sequences are KGHSH and LQKENI. The CDR3 has 16 amino acids. The CDR3 nucleotides are TGTGCCAGCTCATCGTCGCGGACTAGCGGGAAAGAGACCCAGTACTTC. Translated, it gives CASSSSRTSGKETQYF.

J is TRBJ2-2 and V is TRBV5-4; D unclear. Germline CDR1 reads SGHNT; CDR2 reads YYREEE (reference sequence). V was shortened by 0 bases and J by 6 bases, with 9 bases between the two germline ends. The CDR3 consists of 14 residues. CDR3 sequence reads: CASSLVGFAGELFF. The CDR3 DNA follows: TGTGCCAGCAGCTTGGTTGGGTTCGCCGGGGAGCTGTTTTTT.

V gene TRBV6-4 combines with J gene TRBJ2-7; 16 nucleotides align to TRBD2. The CDR3 spans 16 residues. Germline V gene sequence: CDR1 MRHNA, CDR2 SNTAGT. J gave up 4 bases and V 9 bases, and 9 bases lay outside the gene matches. CDR3 in DNA: TGTGCCAGGGGACTAGCGGGAGGGCCTCTACGATACGAGCAGTACTTC. It is translated as CARGLAGGPLRYEQYF.